The 7 T cell receptor beta chains listed next were all sequenced from one sample in a study of OX40 agonist ivuxolimab in advanced cancers. Clones were read by immunoSEQ multiplex PCR, and TCRdb kept only the in-frame ones, dropping some. This sample yields 79,000 or so clones, of which 75% to 95% are seen a single time; around 1.6% belongs to the top ten. The material sequenced was CD4+ or CD8+ T cells sorted from blood, taken in a trial of the OX40 agonist ivuxolimab. These receptors all stem from an adult with an advanced solid tumor such as melanoma, head and neck, liver or kidney cancer.

The rearrangement links TRBV5-4 to TRBJ1-1; the D gene is possibly TRBD1 (6 bases). Germline CDR1 and CDR2: SGHNT and YYREEE (reference sequence). The CDR3 extends over 15 amino acids. Trimming shortened V by 0 bases and J by 3 bases, and 12 bases separated the two germline ends. The CDR3 nucleotides read TGTGCCAGCAGCTTGGGAGGACAGTGGTACACTGAAGCTTTCTTT. Its translation: CASSLGGQWYTEAFF.

The J gene is TRBJ1-5, the V gene TRBV4-2, with 7 bases aligning to TRBD1. Germline V gives CDR1 LGHNA, CDR2 YNFKEQ. The CDR3 extends over 15 amino acids. V lost 0 bases to trimming and J lost 5 bases; unmatched junction nucleotides: 4. The DNA of the CDR3 is TGTGCCAGCAGCCAAGATCCAACAGGGGATCAGCCCCAGCATTTT. It translates to CASSQDPTGDQPQHF.

The chain joins TRBV18 to TRBJ2-1; 7 positions agree with TRBD2. The V gene's germline CDR1 is KGHSH and CDR2 LQKENI. Losses at the gene ends were 2 bases for V and 7 bases for J; bases not matched to a gene: 8. This CDR3 is built from 15 residues. CDR3 protein: CASSPGGREGNEQFF. DNA for the CDR3: TGTGCCAGCTCACCAGGAGGGAGGGAGGGAAATGAGCAGTTCTTC.

This clone was detected once. The rearrangement uses TRBV2 and TRBJ2-2, with D possibly being TRBD1 or TRBD2 (6 bases each). The V end was cut by 7 bases, the J end by 7 bases, with 16 bases between. The germline CDR1 and CDR2 sequences are SNHLY and FYNNEI. The CDR3 contains 14 residues. The CDR3 sequence: CASKLKGGDGELFF. In DNA, the CDR3 is TGTGCCAGCAAGTTGAAGGGGGGAGACGGGGAGCTGTTTTTT.

A word on this clone: The sample contains more than one DNA sequence encoding this CDR3. The chain recombines TRBV30 with TRBJ1-5; D remains unclear. This CDR3 has 13 amino acids. CDR1 is GTSNPN and CDR2 is SVGIG in the germline V gene (reference sequence). V lost 0 bases and J lost 3, with 6 bases in between. The CDR3 DNA reads as TGTGCCTGGAGTGTGGCAGACAATCAGCCCCAGCATTTT. As protein: CAWSVADNQPQHF.

This chain uses TRBV5-1 with TRBJ2-1, with a tentative D call TRBD2 (5 bases). The germline V and J ends were trimmed by 1 base and 1 base, with 30 bases remaining between them. The CDR3 spans 22 residues. Per the germline V gene, CDR1 is SGHRS and CDR2 is YFSETQ. CDR3 bases: TGCGCCAGCAGCTTGCCCTTACTTTCTAGCCGTCGTCTGCCTACATCCTACAATGAGCAGTTCTTC. Protein product: CASSLPLLSSRRLPTSYNEQFF.

The genes are TRBV19 and TRBJ1-2, with D possibly being TRBD1 (5 bases). Trimming took 4 bases from V and 1 from J, leaving 13 bases between them. From germline, CDR1 is LNHDA and CDR2 SQIVND (reference sequence). The CDR3 covers 15 residues. The CDR3 reads CASSTTGTLNYGYTF. In DNA form, the CDR3 reads TGTGCCAGTAGTACTACCGGGACCCTTAACTATGGCTACACCTTC.